The rows below give T cell receptor beta chains drawn from one sample of a study of technical replicates of blood from four donors. Using immunoSEQ multiplex PCR, the repertoire was profiled, and TCRdb retains in-frame clones only, with some absent. The sample lists approximately 76,000 clones, roughly 90% occurring once. Material for sequencing was T cells isolated from PBMCs. The receptor set was obtained from a human donor in good health. The CDR3 runs from the conserved cysteine through the conserved F or W. The D gene is left open where the match is weak. The size field is filled for only some rows; it gives once, few, many or a size class.

abundance	v_gene	d_gene	j_gene	CDR3nt	CDR3aa
NA	TRBV30	TRBD1	TRBJ2-2	TGTGCCTGGAGCCACAGGGGGACTGGGGAGCTGTTTTTT	CAWSHRGTGELFF
NA	TRBV6-6	NA	TRBJ2-1	TGTGCCAGCAGTTACTCGGCCCGTCCTGAGCAGTTCTTC	CASSYSARPEQFF
NA	TRBV5-8	NA	TRBJ1-2	TGTGCCAGCAGCTTTAAGATGAGCGGTGATGGCTACACCTTC	CASSFKMSGDGYTF
NA	TRBV2	NA	TRBJ1-2	TGTGCCAGCAGTGAAGCGGGGCAGCCACCCTTCTATGGCTACACCTTC	CASSEAGQPPFYGYTF
NA	TRBV6-4	NA	TRBJ1-2	TGTGCCAGCAGTGACTTCCCCCAGGGCTCCCGTGGCTACACCTTC	CASSDFPQGSRGYTF
NA	TRBV7-9	TRBD1	TRBJ2-1	TGTGCCAGCAGCCCCGGACAGGCCCCCGAGGAGCAGTTCTTC	CASSPGQAPEEQFF
NA	TRBV5-1	NA	TRBJ2-7	TGCGCCAGCAGCTTGGTCGGGCAGGGAAGCTACGAGCAGTACTTC	CASSLVGQGSYEQYF
few	TRBV4-1	NA	TRBJ1-4	TGCGCCAGCAGCCAACCCAGGGGAGAGGTCGAAAAACTGTTTTTT	CASSQPRGEVEKLFF
NA	TRBV28	NA	TRBJ1-1	TGTGCCAGCAGTTTGGAGGTTATGGCGAACACTGAAGCTTTCTTT	CASSLEVMANTEAFF
NA	TRBV25-1	NA	TRBJ2-7	TGTGCCAGCAGCTCCCCCGGTCGTGCCCTAGCAGTTCACGAGCAGTACTTC	CASSSPGRALAVHEQYF
NA	TRBV28	NA	TRBJ2-7	TGTGCCAGCAGTTTATTGGGGGGTCGGATCTCCTACGAGCAGTACTTC	CASSLLGGRISYEQYF
NA	TRBV19	NA	TRBJ2-7	TGTGCCAGTAGTATGTATGGGCAGGGGTCGTACGAGCAGTACTTC	CASSMYGQGSYEQYF
NA	TRBV7-9	NA	TRBJ1-2	TGTGCCAGCAGCTTAGGTATCGGAGTCCCAAACTATGGCTACACCTTC	CASSLGIGVPNYGYTF
NA	TRBV5-4	TRBD2	TRBJ2-1	TGTGCCAGCAGCCCGAGCGGGAGACCCTACAATGAGCAGTTCTTC	CASSPSGRPYNEQFF
NA	TRBV11-2	TRBD2	TRBJ2-1	TGTGCCAGCAGCCCGGGACTATCCAATGAGCAGTTCTTC	CASSPGLSNEQFF
NA	TRBV5-4	TRBD1	TRBJ2-7	TGTGCCAGCAGTCGGGGACAGGGGTACAACGAGCAGTACTTC	CASSRGQGYNEQYF
NA	TRBV21-1	NA	TRBJ2-7	TGTGCCAGCAGAAGAAAAGAGGGTTACGAGCAGTACTTC	CASRRKEGYEQYF
NA	TRBV21-1	NA	TRBJ2-1	TGTGCCAGCAGTAATAGTGGGCATGAGCAGTTCTTC	CASSNSGHEQFF
NA	TRBV7-8	TRBD2	TRBJ2-7	TGTGCCAGCAGCCATCGGGGCCAGGAGACTAGCGGGGGCCCCTACGAGCAGTACTTC	CASSHRGQETSGGPYEQYF
once	TRBV9	TRBD2	TRBJ2-2	TGTGCCAGCAGCGTCGGACTAGCGGAGGGCGGGGAGCTGTTTTTT	CASSVGLAEGGELFF
NA	TRBV6-5	TRBD2	TRBJ2-1	TGTGCCAGCAGCCGCGGACTAGCGGGAACTGAGCAGTTCTTC	CASSRGLAGTEQFF
NA	TRBV6-1	TRBD1	TRBJ2-7	TGTGCCATCGGGACAGAAGCCTACGAGCAGTACTTC	CAIGTEAYEQYF